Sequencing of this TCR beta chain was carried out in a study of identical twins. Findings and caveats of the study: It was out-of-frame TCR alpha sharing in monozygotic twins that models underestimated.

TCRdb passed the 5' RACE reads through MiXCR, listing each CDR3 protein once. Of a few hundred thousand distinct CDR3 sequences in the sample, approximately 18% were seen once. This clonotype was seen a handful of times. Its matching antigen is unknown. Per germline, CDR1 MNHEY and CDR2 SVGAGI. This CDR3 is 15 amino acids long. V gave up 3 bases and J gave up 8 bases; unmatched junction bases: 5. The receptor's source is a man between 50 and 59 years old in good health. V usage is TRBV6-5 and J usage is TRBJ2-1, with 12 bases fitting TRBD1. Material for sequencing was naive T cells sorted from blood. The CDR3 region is CASSYRGQGAYEQFF. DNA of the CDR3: TGTGCCAGCAGTTATCGGGGACAGGGGGCCTATGAGCAGTTCTTC.